Many counts were recorded for the clone carrying this T cell receptor (beta chain). Sample-barcoded 5' priming and a J-beta primer mix drove a second PCR of roughly 6 to 12 cycles. CDR3-containing paired-end reads numbered at least 3 million in each sample. TCRdb redid the calling of the 5' RACE reads with MiXCR, one entry per CDR3 protein. In the table there are some 1.1 million distinct CDR3 sequences, 30% to 40% of which are singletons. The sample is drawn from a study of blood T cells in healthy people across ages. The CDR3 runs to 13 residues. The V gene's germline CDR1 is MNHNS and CDR2 SASEGT. The J segment lost 5 bases and the V segment lost 10 bases, leaving 10 bases of the junction unmatched.

Source material: blood. The receptor comes from a young man in good health. The V call is TRBV6-1, the J call TRBJ2-5; 7 bases agree with TRBD2. The CDR3 loop reads CATLGDYHETQYF. As DNA, the CDR3 is TGTGCCACCTTAGGGGACTATCACGAGACCCAGTACTTC.